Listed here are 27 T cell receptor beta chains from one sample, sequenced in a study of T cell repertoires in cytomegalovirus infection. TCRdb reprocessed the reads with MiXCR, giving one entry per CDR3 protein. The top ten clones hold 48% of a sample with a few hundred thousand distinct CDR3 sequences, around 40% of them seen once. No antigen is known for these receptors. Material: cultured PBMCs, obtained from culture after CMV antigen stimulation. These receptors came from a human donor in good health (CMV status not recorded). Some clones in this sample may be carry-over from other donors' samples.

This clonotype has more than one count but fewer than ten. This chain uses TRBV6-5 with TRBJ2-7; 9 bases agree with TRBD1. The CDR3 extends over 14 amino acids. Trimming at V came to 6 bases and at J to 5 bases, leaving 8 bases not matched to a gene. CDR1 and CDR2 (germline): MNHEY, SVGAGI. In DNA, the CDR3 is TGTGCCAGCAGCCGGGACAGGGTTCACCACGAGCAGTACTTC. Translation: CASSRDRVHHEQYF.

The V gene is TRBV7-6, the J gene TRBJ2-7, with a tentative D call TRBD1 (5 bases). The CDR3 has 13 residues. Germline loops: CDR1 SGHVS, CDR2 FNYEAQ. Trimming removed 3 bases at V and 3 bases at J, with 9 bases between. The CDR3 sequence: CASSLDINYEQYF. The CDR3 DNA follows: TGTGCCAGCAGCTTGGACATAAACTACGAGCAGTACTTC.

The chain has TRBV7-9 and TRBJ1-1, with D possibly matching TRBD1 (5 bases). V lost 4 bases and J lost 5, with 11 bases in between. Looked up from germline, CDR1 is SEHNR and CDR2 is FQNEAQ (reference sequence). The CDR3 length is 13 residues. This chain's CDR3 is CASSSEGETEAFF. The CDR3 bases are TGTGCCAGCAGCTCCGAAGGGGAGACTGAAGCTTTCTTT.

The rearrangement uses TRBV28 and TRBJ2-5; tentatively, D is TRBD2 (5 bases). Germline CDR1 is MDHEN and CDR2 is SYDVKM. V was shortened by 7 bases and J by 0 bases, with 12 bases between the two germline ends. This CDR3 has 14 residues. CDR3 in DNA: TGTGCCAGCACCCCAAGGAGGTACCAAGAGACCCAGTACTTC. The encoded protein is CASTPRRYQETQYF.

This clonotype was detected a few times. CDR3 amino acids: CASSRRGASSLGVGYTF. As DNA, the CDR3 is TGCGCCAGCAGCCGAAGGGGGGCTTCCTCTCTGGGTGTTGGCTACACCTTC. V and J are TRBV4-1 and TRBJ1-2; D is perhaps TRBD1 (6 bases). CDR1 is MGHRA and CDR2 is YSYEKL in the germline V gene. Trimming removed 4 bases from V and 7 bases from J, with 25 bases in between. The length of the CDR3 is 17 residues.

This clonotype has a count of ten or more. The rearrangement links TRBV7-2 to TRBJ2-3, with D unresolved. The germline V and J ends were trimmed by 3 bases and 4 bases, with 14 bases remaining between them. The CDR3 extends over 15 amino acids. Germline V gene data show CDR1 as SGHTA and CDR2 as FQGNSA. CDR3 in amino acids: CASSFKRSRADTQYF. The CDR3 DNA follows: TGTGCCAGCAGCTTCAAGAGAAGTAGGGCAGATACGCAGTATTTT.

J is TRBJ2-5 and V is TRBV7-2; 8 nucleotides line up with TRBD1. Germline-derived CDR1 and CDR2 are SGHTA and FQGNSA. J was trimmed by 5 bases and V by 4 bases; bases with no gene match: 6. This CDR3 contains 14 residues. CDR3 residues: CASSSGTGRETQYF. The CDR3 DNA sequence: TGTGCCAGCAGCTCCGGGACAGGCCGGGAGACCCAGTACTTC.

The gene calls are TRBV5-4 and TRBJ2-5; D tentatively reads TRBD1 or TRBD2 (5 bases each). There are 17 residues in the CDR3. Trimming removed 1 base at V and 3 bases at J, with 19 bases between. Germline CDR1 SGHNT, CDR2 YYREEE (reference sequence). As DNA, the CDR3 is TGTGCCAGCAGCTTGAGGATCGGGTCGAGGGGCGAAGAGACCCAGTACTTC. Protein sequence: CASSLRIGSRGEETQYF.

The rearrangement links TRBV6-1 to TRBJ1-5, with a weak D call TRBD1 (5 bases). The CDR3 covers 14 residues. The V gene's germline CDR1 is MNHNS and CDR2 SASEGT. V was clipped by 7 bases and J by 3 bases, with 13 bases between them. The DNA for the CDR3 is TGTGCCAGCACCACAAGGGGATACAATCAGCCCCAGCATTTT. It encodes CASTTRGYNQPQHF.

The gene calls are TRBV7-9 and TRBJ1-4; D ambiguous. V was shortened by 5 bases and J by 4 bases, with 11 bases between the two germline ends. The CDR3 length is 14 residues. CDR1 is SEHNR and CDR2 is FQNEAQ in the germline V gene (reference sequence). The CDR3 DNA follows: TGTGCCAGCAGCCCGGCGGGGAATAATGAAAAACTGTTTTTT. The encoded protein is CASSPAGNNEKLFF.

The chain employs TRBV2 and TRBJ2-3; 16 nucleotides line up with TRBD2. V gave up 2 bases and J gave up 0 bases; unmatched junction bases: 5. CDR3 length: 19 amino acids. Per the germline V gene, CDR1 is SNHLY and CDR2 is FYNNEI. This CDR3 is CASSEPGTSGGVSTDTQYF. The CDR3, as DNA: TGTGCCAGCAGTGAACCTGGGACTAGCGGGGGGGTGAGCACAGATACGCAGTATTTT.

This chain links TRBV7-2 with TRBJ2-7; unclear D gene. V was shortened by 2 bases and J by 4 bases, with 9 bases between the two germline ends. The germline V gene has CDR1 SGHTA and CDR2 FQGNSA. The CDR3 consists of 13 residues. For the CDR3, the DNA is TGTGCCAGCAGCTTAAGGTCGAGGTACGAGCAGTACTTC. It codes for CASSLRSRYEQYF.

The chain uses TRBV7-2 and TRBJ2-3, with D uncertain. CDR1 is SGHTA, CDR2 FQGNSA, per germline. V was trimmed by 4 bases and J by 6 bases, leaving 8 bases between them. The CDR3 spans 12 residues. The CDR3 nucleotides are TGTGCCAGCAGCTCATTCAGGGATACGCAGTATTTT. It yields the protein CASSSFRDTQYF.

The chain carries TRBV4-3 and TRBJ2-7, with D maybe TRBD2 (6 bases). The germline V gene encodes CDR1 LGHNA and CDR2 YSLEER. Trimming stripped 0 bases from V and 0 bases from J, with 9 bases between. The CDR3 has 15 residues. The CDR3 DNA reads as TGCGCCAGCAGCCAAGATGCGGGGATCTCCTACGAGCAGTACTTC. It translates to CASSQDAGISYEQYF.

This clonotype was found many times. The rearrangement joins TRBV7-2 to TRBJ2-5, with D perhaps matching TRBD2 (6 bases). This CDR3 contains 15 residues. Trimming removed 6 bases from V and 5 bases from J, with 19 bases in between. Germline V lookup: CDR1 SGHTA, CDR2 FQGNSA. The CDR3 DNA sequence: TGTGCCAGCAGGCCTCGACTAGGTGTTCGTGAGACCCAGTACTTC. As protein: CASRPRLGVRETQYF.

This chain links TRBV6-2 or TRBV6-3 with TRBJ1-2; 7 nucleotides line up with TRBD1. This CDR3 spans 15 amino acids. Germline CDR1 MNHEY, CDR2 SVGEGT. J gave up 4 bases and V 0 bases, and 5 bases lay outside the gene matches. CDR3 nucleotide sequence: TGTGCCAGCAGTTACTCGAGACAGGGCGTCTATGGCTACACCTTC. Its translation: CASSYSRQGVYGYTF.

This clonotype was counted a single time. This CDR3 reads CASSLVTYEQFF. The CDR3 DNA sequence: TGTGCCAGCAGCTTAGTTACATATGAGCAGTTCTTC. V usage is TRBV5-6 and J usage is TRBJ2-1; D not resolved. The germline V gene has CDR1 SGHDT and CDR2 YYEEEE. Deletions cut 2 bases from V and 8 bases from J, with 8 bases between. The CDR3 is 12 amino acids.

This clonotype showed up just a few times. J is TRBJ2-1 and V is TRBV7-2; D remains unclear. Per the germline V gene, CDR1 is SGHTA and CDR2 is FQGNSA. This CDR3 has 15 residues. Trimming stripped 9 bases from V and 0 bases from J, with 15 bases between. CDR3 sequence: CASQRRASSYNEQFF. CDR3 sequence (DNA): TGTGCCAGTCAAAGACGCGCAAGCTCCTACAATGAGCAGTTCTTC.

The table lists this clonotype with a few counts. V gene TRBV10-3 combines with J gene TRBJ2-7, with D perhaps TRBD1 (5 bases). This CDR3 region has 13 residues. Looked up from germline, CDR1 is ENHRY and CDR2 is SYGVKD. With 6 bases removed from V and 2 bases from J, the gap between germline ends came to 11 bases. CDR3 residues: CAISADTAYEQYF. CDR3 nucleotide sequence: TGTGCCATCAGCGCGGACACCGCCTACGAGCAGTACTTC.

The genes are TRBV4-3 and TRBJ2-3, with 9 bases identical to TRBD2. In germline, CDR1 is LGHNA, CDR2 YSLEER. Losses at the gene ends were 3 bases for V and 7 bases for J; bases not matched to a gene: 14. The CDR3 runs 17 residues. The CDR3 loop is CASSQGEGSGSPYTQYF. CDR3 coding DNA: TGCGCCAGCAGCCAGGGGGAGGGTAGCGGGAGTCCGTATACGCAGTATTTT.

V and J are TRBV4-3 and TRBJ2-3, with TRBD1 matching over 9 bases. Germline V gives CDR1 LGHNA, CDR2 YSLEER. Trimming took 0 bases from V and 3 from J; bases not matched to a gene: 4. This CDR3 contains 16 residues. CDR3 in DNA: TGCGCCAGCAGCCAAGACTCCGGGACAGGGACAGATACGCAGTATTTT. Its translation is CASSQDSGTGTDTQYF.

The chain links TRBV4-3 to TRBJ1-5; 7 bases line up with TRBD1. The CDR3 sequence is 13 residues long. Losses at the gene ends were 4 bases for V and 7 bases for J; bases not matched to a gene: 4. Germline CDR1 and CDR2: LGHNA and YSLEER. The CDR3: CASSPNRGQPQHF. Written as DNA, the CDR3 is TGCGCCAGCAGCCCGAACAGGGGACAGCCCCAGCATTTT.

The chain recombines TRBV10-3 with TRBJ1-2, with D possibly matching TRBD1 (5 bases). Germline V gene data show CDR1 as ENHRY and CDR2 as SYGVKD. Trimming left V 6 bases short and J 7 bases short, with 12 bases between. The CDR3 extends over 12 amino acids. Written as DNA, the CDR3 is TGTGCCATCAGACCACTGCAGGGTGGCTACACCTTC. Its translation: CAIRPLQGGYTF.

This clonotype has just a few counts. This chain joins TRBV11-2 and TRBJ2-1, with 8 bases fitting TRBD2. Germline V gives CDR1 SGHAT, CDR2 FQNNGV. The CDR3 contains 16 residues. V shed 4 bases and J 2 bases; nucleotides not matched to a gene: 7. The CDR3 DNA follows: TGTGCCAGCAGCTCGGTAGCGGGATCCCCCTACAATGAGCAGTTCTTC. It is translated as CASSSVAGSPYNEQFF.

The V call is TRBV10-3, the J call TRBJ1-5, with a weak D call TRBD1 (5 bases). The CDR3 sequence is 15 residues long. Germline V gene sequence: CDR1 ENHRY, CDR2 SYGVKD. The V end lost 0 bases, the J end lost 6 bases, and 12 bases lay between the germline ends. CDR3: CAISESVGVGQPQHF. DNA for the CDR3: TGTGCCATCAGTGAGTCGGTAGGGGTAGGTCAGCCCCAGCATTTT.

The CDR3 DNA follows: TGTGCCAGCAGCTCATCCGGCTCTAATGAAAAACTGTTTTTT. This sequence encodes CASSSSGSNEKLFF. The J gene is TRBJ1-4, the V gene TRBV7-2; no firm D call. Trimming pared 4 bases from V and 3 bases from J, leaving 9 bases between. The CDR3 has 14 amino acids. The germline gives CDR1 SGHTA, CDR2 FQGNSA.

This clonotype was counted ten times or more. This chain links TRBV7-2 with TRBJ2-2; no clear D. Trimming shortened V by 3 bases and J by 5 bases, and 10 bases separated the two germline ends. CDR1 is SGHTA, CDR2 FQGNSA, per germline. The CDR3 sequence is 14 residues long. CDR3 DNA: TGTGCCAGCAGCTTCTCCGCTGCTACCGGGGAGCTGTTTTTT. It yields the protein CASSFSAATGELFF.